Reported below is one TCR beta chain. Antigen: not known. Using immunoSEQ multiplex PCR, the repertoire was profiled, and TCRdb retains in-frame clones only, with some absent. The repertoire holds 120,000 to 150,000 clones, with 75% to 90% as singletons. This entry is derived from a study of T cell responses to AZD1222 COVID-19 vaccine. Study-level findings and limits: Elevations in Spike-specific TCR breadth and depth followed administration of two AZD1222 doses. Scientists sampled the repertoires only once the peak T cell response had passed. Baseline serology detected seropositivity in only a handful of AZD1222 recipients. Most donors were white British and more were female, and clonal diversity was possibly underestimated.

This sample comprised peripheral blood, obtained on day 0 of MenACWY control vaccination. The sequence came from an adult in good health.

The CDR3 nucleotides are TGTGCCAGCAGCCTCGAGGGGGCCGTCGCAGATACGCAGTATTTT. Translation gives CASSLEGAVADTQYF. The rearrangement joins TRBV6-5 to TRBJ2-3; 7 bases match TRBD1. J lost 4 bases, V lost 6 bases, and 10 bases had no gene match. The CDR3 sequence is 15 residues long. Germline assignment: CDR1 MNHEY and CDR2 SVGAGI.